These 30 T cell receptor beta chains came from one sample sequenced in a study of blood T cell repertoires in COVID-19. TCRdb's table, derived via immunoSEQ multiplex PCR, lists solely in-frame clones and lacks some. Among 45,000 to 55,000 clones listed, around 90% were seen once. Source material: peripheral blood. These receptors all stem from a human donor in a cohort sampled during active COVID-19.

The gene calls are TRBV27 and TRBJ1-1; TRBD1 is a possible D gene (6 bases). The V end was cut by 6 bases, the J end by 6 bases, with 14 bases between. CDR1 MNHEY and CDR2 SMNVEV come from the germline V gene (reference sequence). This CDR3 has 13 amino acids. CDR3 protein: CASRPDRFAEAFF. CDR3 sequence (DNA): TGTGCCAGCAGGCCAGACAGGTTCGCTGAAGCTTTCTTT.

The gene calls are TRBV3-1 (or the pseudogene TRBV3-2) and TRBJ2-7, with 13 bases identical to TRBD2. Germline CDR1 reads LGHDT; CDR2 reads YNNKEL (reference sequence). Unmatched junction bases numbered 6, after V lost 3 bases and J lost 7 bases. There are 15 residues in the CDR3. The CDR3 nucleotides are TGTGCCAGCAGCCACGGACTAGCGGGAGTTCGGGAGCAGTACTTC. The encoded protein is CASSHGLAGVREQYF.

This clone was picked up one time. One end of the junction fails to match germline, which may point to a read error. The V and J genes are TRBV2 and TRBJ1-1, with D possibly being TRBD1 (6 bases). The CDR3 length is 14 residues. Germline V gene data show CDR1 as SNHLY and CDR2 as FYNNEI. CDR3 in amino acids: CASREGGVNTEAFF. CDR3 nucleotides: TGTGCCAGCAGAGAAGGGGGAGTGAACACTGAAGCTTTCTTT. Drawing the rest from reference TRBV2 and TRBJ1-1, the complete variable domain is EPEVTQTPSHQVTQMGQEVILRCVPISNHLYFYWYRQILGQKVEFLVSFYNNEISEKSEIFDDQFSVERPDGSNFTLKIRSTKLEDSAMYFCASREGGVNTEAFFGQGTRLTVV.

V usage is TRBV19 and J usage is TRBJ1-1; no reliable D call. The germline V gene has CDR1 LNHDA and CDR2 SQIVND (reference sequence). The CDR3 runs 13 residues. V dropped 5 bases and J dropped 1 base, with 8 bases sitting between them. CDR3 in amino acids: CASSWRGNTEAFF. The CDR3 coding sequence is TGTGCCAGTAGTTGGAGAGGGAACACTGAAGCTTTCTTT.

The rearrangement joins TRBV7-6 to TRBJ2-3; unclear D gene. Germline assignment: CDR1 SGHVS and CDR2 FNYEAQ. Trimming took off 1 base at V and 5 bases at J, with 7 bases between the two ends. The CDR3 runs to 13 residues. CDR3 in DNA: TGTGCCAGCAGCTTAGTGGCGGAAGATACGCAGTATTTT. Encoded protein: CASSLVAEDTQYF.

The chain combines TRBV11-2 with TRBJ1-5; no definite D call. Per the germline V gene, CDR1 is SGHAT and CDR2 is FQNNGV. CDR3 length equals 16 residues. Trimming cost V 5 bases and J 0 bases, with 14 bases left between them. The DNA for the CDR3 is TGTGCCAGCAGCAAAACATACAGAGATAGCAATCAGCCCCAGCATTTT. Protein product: CASSKTYRDSNQPQHF.

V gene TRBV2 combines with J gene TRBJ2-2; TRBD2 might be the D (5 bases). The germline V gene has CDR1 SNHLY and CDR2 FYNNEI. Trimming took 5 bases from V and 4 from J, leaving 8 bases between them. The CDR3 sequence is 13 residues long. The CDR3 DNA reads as TGTGCCAGCAGTAGCGGACCCACCGGGGAGCTGTTTTTT. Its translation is CASSSGPTGELFF. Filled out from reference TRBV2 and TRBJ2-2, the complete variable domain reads EPEVTQTPSHQVTQMGQEVILRCVPISNHLYFYWYRQILGQKVEFLVSFYNNEISEKSEIFDDQFSVERPDGSNFTLKIRSTKLEDSAMYFCASSSGPTGELFFGEGSRLTVL.

The CDR3 sequence is CASTPGRLGNEQFF. The CDR3 DNA follows: TGTGCCAGCACCCCGGGGAGACTGGGGAATGAGCAGTTCTTC. V usage is TRBV28 and J usage is TRBJ2-1; TRBD2 might be the D (5 bases). CDR3 length equals 14 residues. Per germline, CDR1 MDHEN and CDR2 SYDVKM. Deletions cut 7 bases from V and 7 bases from J, with 17 bases between.

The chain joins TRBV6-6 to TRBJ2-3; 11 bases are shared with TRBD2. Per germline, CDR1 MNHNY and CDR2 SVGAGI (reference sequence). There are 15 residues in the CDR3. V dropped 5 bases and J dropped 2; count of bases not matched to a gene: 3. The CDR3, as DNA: TGTGCCAGCAGTCAACTAGCGGGAGCCACAGATACGCAGTATTTT. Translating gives CASSQLAGATDTQYF.

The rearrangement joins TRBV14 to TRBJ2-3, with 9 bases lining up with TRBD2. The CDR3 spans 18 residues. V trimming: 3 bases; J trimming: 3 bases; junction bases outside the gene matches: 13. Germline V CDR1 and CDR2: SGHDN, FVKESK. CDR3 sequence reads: CASSHPRGGSGRTDTQYF. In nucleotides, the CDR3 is TGTGCCAGCAGCCACCCTCGAGGGGGTAGCGGGAGAACAGATACGCAGTATTTT. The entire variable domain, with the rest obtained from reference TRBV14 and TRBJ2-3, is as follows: EAGVTQFPSHSVIEKGQTVTLRCDPISGHDNLYWYRRVMGKEIKFLLHFVKESKQDESGMPNNRFLAERTGGTYSTLKVQPAELEDSGVYFCASSHPRGGSGRTDTQYFGPGTRLTVL.

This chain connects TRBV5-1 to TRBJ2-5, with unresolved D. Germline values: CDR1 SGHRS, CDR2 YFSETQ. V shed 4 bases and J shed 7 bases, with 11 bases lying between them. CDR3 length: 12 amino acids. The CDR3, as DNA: TGCGCCAGCAGCGAGACCCGAGGGACCCAGTACTTC. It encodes CASSETRGTQYF.

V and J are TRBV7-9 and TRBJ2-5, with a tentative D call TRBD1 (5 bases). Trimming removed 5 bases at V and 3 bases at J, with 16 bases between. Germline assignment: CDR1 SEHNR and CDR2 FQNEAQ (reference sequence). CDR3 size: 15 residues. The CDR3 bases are TGTGCCAGCAGCCCCCCGGGCCTAGGGGAAGAGACCCAGTACTTC. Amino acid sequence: CASSPPGLGEETQYF. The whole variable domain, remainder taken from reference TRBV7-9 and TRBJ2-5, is DTGVSQNPRHKITKRGQNVTFRCDPISEHNRLYWYRQTLGQGPEFLTYFQNEAQLEKSRLLSDRFSAERPKGSFSTLEIQRTEQGDSAMYLCASSPPGLGEETQYFGPGTRLLVL.

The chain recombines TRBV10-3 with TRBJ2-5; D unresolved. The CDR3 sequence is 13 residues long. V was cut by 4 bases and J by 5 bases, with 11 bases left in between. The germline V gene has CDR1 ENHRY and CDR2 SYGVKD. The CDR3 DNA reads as TGTGCCATCAGTGCCATCCGAGAGGAGACCCAGTACTTC. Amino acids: CAISAIREETQYF.

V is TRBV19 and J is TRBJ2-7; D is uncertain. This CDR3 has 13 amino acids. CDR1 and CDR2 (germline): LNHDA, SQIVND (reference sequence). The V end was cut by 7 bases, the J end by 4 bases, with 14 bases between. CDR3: CASTPTGTYEQYF. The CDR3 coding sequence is TGTGCCAGTACCCCGACTGGTACGTACGAGCAGTACTTC.

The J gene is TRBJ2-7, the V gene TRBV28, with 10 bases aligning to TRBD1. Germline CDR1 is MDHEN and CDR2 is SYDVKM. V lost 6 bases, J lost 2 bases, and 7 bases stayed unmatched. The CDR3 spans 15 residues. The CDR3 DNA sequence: TGTGCCAGCAGCCCTGGGGGGACAGGGGCCTACGAGCAGTACTTC. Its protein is CASSPGGTGAYEQYF.

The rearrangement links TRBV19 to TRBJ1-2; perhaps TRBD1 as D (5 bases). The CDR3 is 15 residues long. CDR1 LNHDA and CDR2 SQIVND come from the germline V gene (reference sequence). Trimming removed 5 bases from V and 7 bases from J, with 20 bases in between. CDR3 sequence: CASSARQPTYGGYTF. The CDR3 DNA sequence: TGTGCCAGTAGTGCCAGACAGCCAACCTATGGTGGCTACACCTTC.

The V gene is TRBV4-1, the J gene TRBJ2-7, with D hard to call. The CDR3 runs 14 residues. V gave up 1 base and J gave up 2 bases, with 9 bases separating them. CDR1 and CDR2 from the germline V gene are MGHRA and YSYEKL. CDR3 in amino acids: CASSQGPGTYEQYF. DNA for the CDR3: TGCGCCAGCAGCCAAGGTCCAGGAACCTACGAGCAGTACTTC.

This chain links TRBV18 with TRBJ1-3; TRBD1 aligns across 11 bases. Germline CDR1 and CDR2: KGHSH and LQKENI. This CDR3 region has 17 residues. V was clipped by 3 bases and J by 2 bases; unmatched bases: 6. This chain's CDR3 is CASSPRTGGDPGNTIYF. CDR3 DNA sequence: TGTGCCAGCTCACCCAGGACAGGGGGCGATCCTGGAAACACCATATATTTT.

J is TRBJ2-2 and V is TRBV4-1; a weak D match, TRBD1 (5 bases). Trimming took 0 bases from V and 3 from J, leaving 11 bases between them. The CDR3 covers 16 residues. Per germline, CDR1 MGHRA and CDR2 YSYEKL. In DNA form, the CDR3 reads TGCGCCAGCAGCCAAGATCCAGGGTCGTACACCGGGGAGCTGTTTTTT. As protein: CASSQDPGSYTGELFF.

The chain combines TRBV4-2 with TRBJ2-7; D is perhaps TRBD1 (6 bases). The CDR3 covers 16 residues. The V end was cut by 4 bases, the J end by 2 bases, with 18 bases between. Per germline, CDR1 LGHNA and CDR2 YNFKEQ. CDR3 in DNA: TGTGCCAGCAGCCGGGACATTGATAAGCGCGCCTACGAGCAGTACTTC. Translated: CASSRDIDKRAYEQYF.

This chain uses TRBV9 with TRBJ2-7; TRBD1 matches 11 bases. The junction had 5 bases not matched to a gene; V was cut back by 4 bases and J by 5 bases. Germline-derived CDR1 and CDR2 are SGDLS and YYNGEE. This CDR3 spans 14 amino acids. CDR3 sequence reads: CASSPRTGGDEQYF. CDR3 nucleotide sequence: TGTGCCAGCAGCCCCCGGACAGGGGGCGACGAGCAGTACTTC.

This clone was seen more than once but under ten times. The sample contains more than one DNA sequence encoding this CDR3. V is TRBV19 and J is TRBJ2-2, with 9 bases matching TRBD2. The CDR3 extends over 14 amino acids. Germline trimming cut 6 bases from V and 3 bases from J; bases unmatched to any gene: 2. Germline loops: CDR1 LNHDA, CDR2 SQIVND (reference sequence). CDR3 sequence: CASRTSGDTGELFF. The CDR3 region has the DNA TGTGCCAGTAGGACTAGCGGAGACACCGGGGAGCTGTTTTTT.

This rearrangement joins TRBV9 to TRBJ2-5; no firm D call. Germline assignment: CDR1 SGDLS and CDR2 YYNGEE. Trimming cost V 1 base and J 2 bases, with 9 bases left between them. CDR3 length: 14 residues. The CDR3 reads CASSVQAGQETQYF. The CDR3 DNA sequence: TGTGCCAGCAGCGTACAGGCTGGACAAGAGACCCAGTACTTC.

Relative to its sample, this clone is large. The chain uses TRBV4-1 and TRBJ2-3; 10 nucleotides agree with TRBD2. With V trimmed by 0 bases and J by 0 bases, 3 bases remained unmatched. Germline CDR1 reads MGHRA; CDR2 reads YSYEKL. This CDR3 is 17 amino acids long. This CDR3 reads CASSQETSGTSTDTQYF. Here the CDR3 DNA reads TGCGCCAGCAGCCAAGAAACTAGCGGGACGAGCACAGATACGCAGTATTTT.

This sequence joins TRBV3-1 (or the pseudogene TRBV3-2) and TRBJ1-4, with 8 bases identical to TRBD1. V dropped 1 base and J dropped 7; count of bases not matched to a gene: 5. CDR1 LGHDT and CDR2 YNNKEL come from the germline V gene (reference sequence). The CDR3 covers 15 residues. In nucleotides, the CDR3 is TGTGCCAGCAGCCAAGCAGGGGGCTTTGGTGAAAAACTGTTTTTT. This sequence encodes CASSQAGGFGEKLFF.

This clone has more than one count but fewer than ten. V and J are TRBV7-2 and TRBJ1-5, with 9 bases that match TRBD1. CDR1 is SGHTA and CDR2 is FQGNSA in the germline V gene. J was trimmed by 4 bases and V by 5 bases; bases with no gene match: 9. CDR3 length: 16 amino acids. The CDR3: CASSRPGQGRNQPQHF. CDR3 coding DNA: TGTGCCAGCAGCAGGCCGGGACAGGGCAGAAATCAGCCCCAGCATTTT.

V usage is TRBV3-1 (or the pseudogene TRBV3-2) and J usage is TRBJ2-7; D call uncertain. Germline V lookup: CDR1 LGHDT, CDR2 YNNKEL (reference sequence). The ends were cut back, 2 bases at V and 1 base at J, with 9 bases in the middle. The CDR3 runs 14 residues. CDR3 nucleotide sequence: TGTGCCAGCAGCCAAATCCGGTCTTCCTACGAGCAGTACTTC. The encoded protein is CASSQIRSSYEQYF.

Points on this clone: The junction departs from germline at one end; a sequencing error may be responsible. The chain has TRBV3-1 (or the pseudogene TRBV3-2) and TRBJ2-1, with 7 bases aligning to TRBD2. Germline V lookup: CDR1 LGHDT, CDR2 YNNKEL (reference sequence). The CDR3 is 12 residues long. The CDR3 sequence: CVSSRAGNEQFF. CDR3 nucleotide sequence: TGTGTCAGCAGCCGAGCGGGAAATGAGCAGTTCTTC.

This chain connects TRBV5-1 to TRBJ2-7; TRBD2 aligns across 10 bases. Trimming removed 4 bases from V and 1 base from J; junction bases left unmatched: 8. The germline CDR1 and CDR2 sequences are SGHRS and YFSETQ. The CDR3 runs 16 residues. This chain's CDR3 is CASSPASGSGSYEQYF. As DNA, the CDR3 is TGCGCCAGCAGCCCAGCTAGCGGGAGTGGGTCCTACGAGCAGTACTTC.

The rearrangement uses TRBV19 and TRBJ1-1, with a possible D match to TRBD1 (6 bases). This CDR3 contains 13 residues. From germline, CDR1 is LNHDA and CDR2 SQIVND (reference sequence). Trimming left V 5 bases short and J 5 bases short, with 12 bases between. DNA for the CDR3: TGTGCCAGTAGTCAGGGGATGGGGACTGAAGCTTTCTTT. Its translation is CASSQGMGTEAFF.